The source of this T cell receptor beta chain is a study of OX40 agonist ivuxolimab in advanced cancers. In the study overall: Ivuxolimab, which is an agonistic anti-OX40 (CD134) antibody, was administered to the patients. Overall study results and limits: Expanded clones were, on average, more numerous among CD8+ T cells than CD4+. No antigen was identified for the clonally expanded peripheral T cells.

Sequencing was performed with immunoSEQ multiplex PCR; in TCRdb, only in-frame clones are kept and a portion is missing. The top ten clones hold over 8.5% of a sample with some 80,000 clones, 80% to 95% of them seen once. The cohort excluded patients with autoimmune disease history or systemic immunosuppression. As to this clone: The antigen is unknown.

V lost 0 bases, J lost 3 bases, and 3 bases stayed unmatched. The CDR3 covers 16 residues. Per the germline V gene, CDR1 is ENHRY and CDR2 is SYGVKD. V usage is TRBV10-3 and J usage is TRBJ1-3, with 9 positions matching TRBD1. The sequences come from CD4+ or CD8+ T cells sorted from blood, collected in a trial of the OX40 agonist ivuxolimab. This TCR derives from an adult with an advanced solid tumor such as melanoma, head and neck, liver or kidney cancer. CDR3 nucleotides: TGTGCCATCAGTGAGTCTTTGGACAGGGGTGGAAACACCATATATTTT. This sequence encodes CAISESLDRGGNTIYF.